The source of this T cell receptor beta chain is a study of blood T cells in healthy people across ages. Concerning this clonotype itself: Its antigen remains unknown.

Study-level findings and limits: Reliance upon unsorted PBMCs precluded definitive naive versus antigen-experienced comparison. Per-million-T-cell TCR beta diversity fell roughly linearly with age. Both naive CD4+ cell counts and diversity were greater in long-lived donors than in aged donors.

The authors ran a second PCR of roughly 7 to 11 cycles using a sample-barcoded 5' primer and a J-beta primer mix. A template-switch adaptor that had 12 random nucleotides put a tag on each cDNA molecule. TCRdb re-derived calls from the 5' RACE reads in MiXCR, one entry per CDR3 protein. The repertoire holds about 750,000 distinct CDR3 sequences, with about 55% as singletons. This CDR3 region has 14 residues. Germline-derived CDR1 and CDR2 are SGHAT and FQNNGV. This clonotype was sampled from an elderly man in good health. The V gene is TRBV11-2, the J gene TRBJ2-5; 8 positions agree with TRBD1. The closer fit of TRBJ2-7 to the DNA end suggests the J call may be wrong. The sample comprised blood. The CDR3 DNA is TGTGCCAGCAGCCGACAGGGGTTGGACAACGAGCAGTACTTC. Translating it yields CASSRQGLDNEQYF.